The clone carrying this T cell receptor (beta chain) was picked up a small number of times. Its antigen is unidentified. V lost 4 bases and J 9 bases, leaving 17 bases between the germline ends. The CDR3 is made up of 13 amino acids. The germline CDR1 and CDR2 sequences are SGHNT and YYREEE (reference sequence). The sample comes from a study of beta chain features in type 1 diabetes. Investigators reverse transcribed all isolated RNA, so they sequenced expressed TCRB transcripts. The read count averaged around 3.5 million across naive, central memory and regulatory T cell samples. The protocol was immunoSEQ multiplex PCR, while the TCRdb copy is restricted to in-frame clones and leaves out a portion. The sample holds around 140,000 clones, 9% seen once. Sampling consisted of one heparinised blood draw per donor, averaging about 116 mL. Whole-study findings and limits: Patients' naive, central memory and Treg TCRB repertoires seemed closer to one another than those of healthy donors. PCR may have favored shorter templates equally in patients and controls. Researchers report that Type 1 diabetes patients had moderately but significantly shorter TCRB CDR3s across all four CD4+ subsets.

This receptor was taken from a man aged 30 to 45 with type 1 diabetes. The gene calls are TRBV5-4 and TRBJ2-7, with a tentative D call TRBD1 (6 bases). Specimen: central memory CD4+ T cells from blood. DNA for the CDR3: TGTGCCAGCAGCCGGGACGGGCAAGGGGGGCAGTACTTC. This gives the protein CASSRDGQGGQYF.